The clone carrying this TCR beta chain was found a few times. The antigen is unknown. Per germline, CDR1 SGHRS and CDR2 YFSETQ. After removal of 0 bases from V and 5 bases from J, the junction contained 7 bases not matched to a gene. The CDR3 spans 15 residues. This sample was taken from a study of shared clonotypes between healthy human individuals. Study-level findings and limits: Rarefaction showed that sequencing of sorted subsets was incomplete (despite large depth). Generation of non-shared clonotypes was less probable than generation of clonotypes shared by all four donors. What naive subsets generally showed was a larger estimated richness than memory subsets showed.

Evenly divided among several immunoSEQ plates was the genomic DNA of each subset. Repertoires were generated with immunoSEQ multiplex PCR, while TCRdb's copy carries only in-frame clones and drops some. The sample holds over a million clones, 78% seen once. The sequencing sample was made of memory CD4+ T cells from PBMCs. Subset reported: CD45RA-negative fraction. The clonotype originates from a man aged 18 to 29 in good health. Some clones in this sample may be carry-over from other donors' samples. The chain carries TRBV5-1 and TRBJ2-5; TRBD1 aligns across 7 bases. CDR3 sequence (DNA): TGCGCCAGCAGCTTGGTGGAAGGGGGCGATGAGACCCAGTACTTC. This translates into CASSLVEGGDETQYF.